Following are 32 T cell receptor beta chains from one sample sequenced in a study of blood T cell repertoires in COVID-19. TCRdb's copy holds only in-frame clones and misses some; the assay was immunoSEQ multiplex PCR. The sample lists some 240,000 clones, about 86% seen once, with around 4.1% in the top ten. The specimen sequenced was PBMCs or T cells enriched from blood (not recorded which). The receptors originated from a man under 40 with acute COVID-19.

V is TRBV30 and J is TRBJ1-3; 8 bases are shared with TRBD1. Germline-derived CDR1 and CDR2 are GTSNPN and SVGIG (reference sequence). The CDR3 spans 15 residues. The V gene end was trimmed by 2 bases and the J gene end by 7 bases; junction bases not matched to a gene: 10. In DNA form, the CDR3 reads TGTGCCTGGAGTCTAGGACAGGGTCTTCGGAACACCATATATTTT. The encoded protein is CAWSLGQGLRNTIYF.

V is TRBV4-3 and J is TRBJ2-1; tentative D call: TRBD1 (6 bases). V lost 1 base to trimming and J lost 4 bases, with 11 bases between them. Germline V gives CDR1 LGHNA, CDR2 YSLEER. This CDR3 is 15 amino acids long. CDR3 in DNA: TGCGCCAGCAGCCAAGGTCGAAGGGGGTACAATGAGCAGTTCTTC. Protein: CASSQGRRGYNEQFF.

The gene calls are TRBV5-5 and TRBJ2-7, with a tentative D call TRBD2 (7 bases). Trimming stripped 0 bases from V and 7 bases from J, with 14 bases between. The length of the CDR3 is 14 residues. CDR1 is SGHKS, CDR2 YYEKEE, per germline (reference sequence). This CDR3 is CASSLGPGGLEQYV. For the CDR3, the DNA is TGTGCCAGCAGCTTGGGGCCGGGGGGCTTGGAGCAGTACGTC.

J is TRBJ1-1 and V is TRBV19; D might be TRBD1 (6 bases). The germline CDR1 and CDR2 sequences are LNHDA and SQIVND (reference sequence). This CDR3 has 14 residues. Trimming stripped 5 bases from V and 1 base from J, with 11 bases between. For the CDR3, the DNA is TGTGCCAGTAGTCTGGGCAGGGGGAACACTGAAGCTTTCTTT. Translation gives CASSLGRGNTEAFF.

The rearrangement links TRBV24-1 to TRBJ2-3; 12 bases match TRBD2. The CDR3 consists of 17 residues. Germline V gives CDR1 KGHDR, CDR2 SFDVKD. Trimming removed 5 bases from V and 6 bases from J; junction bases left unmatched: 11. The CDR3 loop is CATSGVKTSGSYDTQYF. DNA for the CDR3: TGTGCCACCAGTGGAGTTAAGACTAGCGGGAGCTACGATACGCAGTATTTT.

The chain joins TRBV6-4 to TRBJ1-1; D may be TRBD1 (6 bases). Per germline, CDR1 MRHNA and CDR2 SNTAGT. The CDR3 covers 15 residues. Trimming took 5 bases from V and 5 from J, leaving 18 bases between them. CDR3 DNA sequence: TGTGCCAGCAGTCCGAAGGGGGGGTATGTTACTGAAGCTTTCTTT. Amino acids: CASSPKGGYVTEAFF.

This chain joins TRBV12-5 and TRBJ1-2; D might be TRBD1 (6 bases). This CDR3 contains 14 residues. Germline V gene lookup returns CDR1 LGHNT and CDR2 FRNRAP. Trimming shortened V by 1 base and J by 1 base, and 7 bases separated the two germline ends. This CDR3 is CASGLGTDNYGYTF. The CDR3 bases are TGTGCTAGTGGTTTGGGGACAGATAACTATGGCTACACCTTC.

The CDR3 DNA reads TGCGCCAGCAGCTGGACTAGCGGGGGGACCCAAGAGACCCAGTACTTC. Amino acids: CASSWTSGGTQETQYF. V gene TRBV5-1 combines with J gene TRBJ2-5; 14 nucleotides align to TRBD2. V lost 3 bases and J lost 1; bases outside the gene matches: 2. Looked up from germline, CDR1 is SGHRS and CDR2 is YFSETQ. There are 16 residues in the CDR3. The full variable domain, with the rest looked up from reference TRBV5-1 and TRBJ2-5, is KAGVTQTPRYLIKTRGQQVTLSCSPISGHRSVSWYQQTPGQGLQFLFEYFSETQRNKGNFPGRFSGRQFSNSRSEMNVSTLELGDSALYLCASSWTSGGTQETQYFGPGTRLLVL.

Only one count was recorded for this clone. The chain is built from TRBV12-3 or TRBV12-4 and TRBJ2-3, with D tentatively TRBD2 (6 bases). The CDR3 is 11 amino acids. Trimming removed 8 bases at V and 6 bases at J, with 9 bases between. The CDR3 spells CASLGLDTQYF. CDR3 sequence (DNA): TGTGCCAGCCTGGGACTGGATACGCAGTATTTT.

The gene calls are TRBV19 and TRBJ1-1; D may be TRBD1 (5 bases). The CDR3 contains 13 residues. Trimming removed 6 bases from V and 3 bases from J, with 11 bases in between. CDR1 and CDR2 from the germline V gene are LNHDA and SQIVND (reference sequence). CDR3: CASSVRRDTEAFF. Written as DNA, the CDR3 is TGTGCCAGTAGCGTGCGCAGGGACACTGAAGCTTTCTTT.

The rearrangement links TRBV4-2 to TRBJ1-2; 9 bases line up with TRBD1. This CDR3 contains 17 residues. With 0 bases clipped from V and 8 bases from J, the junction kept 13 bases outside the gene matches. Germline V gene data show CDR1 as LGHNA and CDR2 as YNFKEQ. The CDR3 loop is CASSQDRSDRGAGGYTF. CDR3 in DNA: TGTGCCAGCAGCCAAGATAGATCAGACAGGGGGGCAGGAGGCTACACCTTC.

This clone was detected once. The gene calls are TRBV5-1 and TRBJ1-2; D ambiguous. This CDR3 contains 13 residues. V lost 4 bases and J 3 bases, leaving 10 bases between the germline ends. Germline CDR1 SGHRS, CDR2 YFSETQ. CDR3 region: CASSPQEYYGYTF. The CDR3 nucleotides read TGCGCCAGCAGCCCTCAGGAATACTATGGCTACACCTTC.

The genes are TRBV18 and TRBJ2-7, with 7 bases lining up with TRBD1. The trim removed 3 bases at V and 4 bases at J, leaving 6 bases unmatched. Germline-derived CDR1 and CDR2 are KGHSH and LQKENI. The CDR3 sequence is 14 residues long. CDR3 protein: CASSPETGSYEQYV. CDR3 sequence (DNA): TGTGCCAGCTCACCTGAGACAGGGTCGTACGAGCAGTACGTC.

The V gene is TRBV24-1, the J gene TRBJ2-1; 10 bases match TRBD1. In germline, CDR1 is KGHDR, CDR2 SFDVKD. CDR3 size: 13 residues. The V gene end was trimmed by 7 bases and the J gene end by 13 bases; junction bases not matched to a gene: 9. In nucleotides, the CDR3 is TGTGCCACCAGGCCGGGACAGGGGTTGCGACAGTTCTTC. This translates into CATRPGQGLRQFF.

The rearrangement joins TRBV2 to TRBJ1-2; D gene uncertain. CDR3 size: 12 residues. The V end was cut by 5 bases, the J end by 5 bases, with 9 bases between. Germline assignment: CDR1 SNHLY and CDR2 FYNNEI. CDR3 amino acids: CASSTRSYGYTF. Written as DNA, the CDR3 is TGTGCCAGCAGTACACGTTCGTATGGCTACACCTTC.

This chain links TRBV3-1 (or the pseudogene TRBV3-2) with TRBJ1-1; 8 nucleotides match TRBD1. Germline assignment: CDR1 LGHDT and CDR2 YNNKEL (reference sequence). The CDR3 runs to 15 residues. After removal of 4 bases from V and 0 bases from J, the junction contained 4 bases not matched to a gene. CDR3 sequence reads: CASSPRTGLNTEAFF. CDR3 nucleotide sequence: TGTGCCAGCAGCCCTCGGACAGGGTTGAACACTGAAGCTTTCTTT.

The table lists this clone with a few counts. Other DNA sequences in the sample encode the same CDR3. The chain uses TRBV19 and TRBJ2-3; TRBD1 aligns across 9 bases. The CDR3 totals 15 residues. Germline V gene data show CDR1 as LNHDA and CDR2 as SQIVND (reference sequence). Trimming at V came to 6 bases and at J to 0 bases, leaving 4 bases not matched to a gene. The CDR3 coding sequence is TGTGCCAGTAGCTGGGACAGGGCCAGCACAGATACGCAGTATTTT. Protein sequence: CASSWDRASTDTQYF.

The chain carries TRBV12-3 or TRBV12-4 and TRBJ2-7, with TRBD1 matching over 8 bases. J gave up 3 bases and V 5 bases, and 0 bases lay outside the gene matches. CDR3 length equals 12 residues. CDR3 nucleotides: TGTGCCAGCAGTACAGGGGGCTACGAGCAGTACGTC. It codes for CASSTGGYEQYV.

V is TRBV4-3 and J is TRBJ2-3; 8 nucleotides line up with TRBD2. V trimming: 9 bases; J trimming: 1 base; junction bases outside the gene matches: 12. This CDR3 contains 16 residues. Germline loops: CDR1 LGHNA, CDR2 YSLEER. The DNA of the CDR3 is TGCGCCAGTAGTGATTCGGGAGGGAGCGGCACAGATACGCAGTATTTT. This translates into CASSDSGGSGTDTQYF.

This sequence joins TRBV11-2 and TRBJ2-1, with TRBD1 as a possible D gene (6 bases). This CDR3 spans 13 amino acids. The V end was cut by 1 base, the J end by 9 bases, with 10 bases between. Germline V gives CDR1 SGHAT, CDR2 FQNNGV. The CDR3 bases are TGTGCCAGCAGCTTAGGGTTAGGGGGTGAGCAGTTCTTC. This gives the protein CASSLGLGGEQFF.

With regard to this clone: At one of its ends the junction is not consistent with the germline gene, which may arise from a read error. The DNA of the CDR3 is TGTGCCAGCAGCCCCCGACGAAGCGGCCGGGACAGGGGCCCAAGCTTC. Translating it yields CASSPRRSGRDRGPSF. The chain employs TRBV7-2 and TRBJ1-2, with 10 positions matching TRBD1. CDR1 SGHTA and CDR2 FQGNSA come from the germline V gene. This CDR3 spans 16 amino acids.

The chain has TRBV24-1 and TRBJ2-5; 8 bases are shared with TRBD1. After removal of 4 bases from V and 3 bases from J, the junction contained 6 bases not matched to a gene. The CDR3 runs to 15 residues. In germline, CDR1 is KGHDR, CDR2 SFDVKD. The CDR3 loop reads CATSEVTGAKETQYF. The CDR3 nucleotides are TGTGCCACCAGTGAGGTGACAGGGGCCAAAGAGACCCAGTACTTC.

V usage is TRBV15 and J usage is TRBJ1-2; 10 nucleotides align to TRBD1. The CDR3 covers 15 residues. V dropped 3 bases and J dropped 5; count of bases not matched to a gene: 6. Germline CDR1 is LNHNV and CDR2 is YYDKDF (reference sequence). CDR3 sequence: CATSRPGQGRYGYTF. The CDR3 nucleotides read TGTGCCACCAGCAGGCCGGGACAGGGGCGATATGGCTACACCTTC.

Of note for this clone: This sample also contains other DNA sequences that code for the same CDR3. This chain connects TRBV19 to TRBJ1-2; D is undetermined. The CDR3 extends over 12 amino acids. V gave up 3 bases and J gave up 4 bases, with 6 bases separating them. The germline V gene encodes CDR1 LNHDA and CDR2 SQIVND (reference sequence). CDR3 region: CASSISVYGYTF. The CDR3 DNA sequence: TGTGCCAGTAGTATTTCTGTCTATGGCTACACCTTC.

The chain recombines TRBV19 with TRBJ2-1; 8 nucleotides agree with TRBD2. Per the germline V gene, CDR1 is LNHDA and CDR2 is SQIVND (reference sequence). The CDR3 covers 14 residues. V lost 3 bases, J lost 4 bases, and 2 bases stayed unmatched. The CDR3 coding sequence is TGTGCCAGTAGTATGGCTAGCGGGTACAATGAGCAGTTCTTC. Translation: CASSMASGYNEQFF.

The CDR3 spells CAWRTTGTGAHEQFF. CDR3 DNA: TGTGCCTGGAGAACGACCGGGACAGGGGCCCATGAGCAGTTCTTC. The V call is TRBV30, the J call TRBJ2-1; 10 bases fit TRBD1. CDR3 length: 15 residues. From germline, CDR1 is GTSNPN and CDR2 SVGIG (reference sequence). V was pared by 3 bases and J by 8 bases, with 10 bases of the junction left unmatched.

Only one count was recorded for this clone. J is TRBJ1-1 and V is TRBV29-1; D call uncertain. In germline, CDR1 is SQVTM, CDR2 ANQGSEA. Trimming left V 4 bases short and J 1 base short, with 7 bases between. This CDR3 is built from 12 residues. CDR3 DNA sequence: TGCAGCGTTGTAACGGGGAACACTGAAGCTTTCTTT. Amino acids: CSVVTGNTEAFF.

The CDR3 sequence is CASSLPFGIYQPQHF. CDR3 DNA sequence: TGTGCCAGCAGCTTGCCCTTCGGGATTTATCAGCCCCAGCATTTT. V usage is TRBV5-8 and J usage is TRBJ1-5; D not certain. CDR1 is SGHTS, CDR2 YDEGEE, per germline. Trimming pared 1 base from V and 5 bases from J, leaving 13 bases between. This CDR3 is 15 amino acids long.

Here the CDR3 reads CASSVVPQGDSSGNTIYF. The DNA for the CDR3 is TGTGCCAGCAGCGTAGTCCCCCAGGGCGACTCCTCTGGAAACACCATATATTTT. The chain uses TRBV9 and TRBJ1-3, with D perhaps matching TRBD1 (5 bases). V lost 0 bases and J lost 0, with 16 bases in between. Germline V gene data show CDR1 as SGDLS and CDR2 as YYNGEE. This CDR3 is built from 18 residues.

CDR3 nucleotide sequence: TGTGCCATCAGGGACATTAATGAAAAACTGTTTTTT. It translates to CAIRDINEKLFF. The chain links TRBV10-3 to TRBJ1-4, with D perhaps TRBD1 (5 bases). The germline V and J ends were trimmed by 6 bases and 4 bases, with 6 bases remaining between them. The CDR3 is 12 residues long. Germline CDR1 and CDR2: ENHRY and SYGVKD.

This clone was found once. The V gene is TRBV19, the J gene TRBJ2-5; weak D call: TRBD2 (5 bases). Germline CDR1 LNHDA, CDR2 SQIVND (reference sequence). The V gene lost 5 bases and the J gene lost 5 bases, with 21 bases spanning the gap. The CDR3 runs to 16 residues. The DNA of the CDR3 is TGTGCCAGTAGTCGCTTGGCTAGCCCGACCCAGGAGACCCAGTACTTC. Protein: CASSRLASPTQETQYF.

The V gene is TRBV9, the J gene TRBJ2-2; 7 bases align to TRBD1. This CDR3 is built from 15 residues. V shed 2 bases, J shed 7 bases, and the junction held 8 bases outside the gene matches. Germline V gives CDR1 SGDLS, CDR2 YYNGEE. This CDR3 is CASSVLSGGGGELFF. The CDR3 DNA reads TGTGCCAGCAGCGTTCTGTCAGGGGGTGGCGGGGAGCTGTTTTTT.